These T cell receptor beta chains were read from a single sample in a study of blood T cell repertoires in COVID-19. The data were produced by immunoSEQ multiplex PCR, yet TCRdb's version contains in-frame clones alone and is incomplete. This table has 70,000 to 95,000 clones, roughly 77% appearing once. The sequenced material came from peripheral blood. These receptors were taken from a human donor in a cohort sampled during active COVID-19. CDR3s include the opening cysteine and the closing phenylalanine or tryptophan. The D gene is left open where the match is weak. Clone sizes are given selectively: once, few, many, or a class where the clone is expanded.

clone size,V gene,J gene,D gene,CDR3 protein,CDR3 DNA
once,TRBV11-2,TRBJ1-1,NA,CASAARENTEAFF,TGTGCCAGCGCAGCCAGGGAGAACACTGAAGCTTTCTTT
NA,TRBV5-1,TRBJ2-3,NA,CASSLGQTSTDTQYF,TGCGCCAGCAGCTTGGGACAGACTAGCACAGATACGCAGTATTTT
NA,TRBV3-1/TRBV3-2,TRBJ1-2,NA,CASSHLINYGYTF,TGTGCCAGCAGCCATCTAATCAACTATGGCTACACCTTC
NA,TRBV19,TRBJ1-5,TRBD1,CASSRQGASGNQPQHF,TGTGCCAGTAGTCGACAGGGGGCATCAGGCAATCAGCCCCAGCATTTT
NA,TRBV27,TRBJ1-1,NA,CASRFHRGLNTEAFF,TGTGCCAGCAGGTTCCACCGGGGTTTGAACACTGAAGCTTTCTTT
NA,TRBV9,TRBJ2-5,TRBD2,CASSLLAGGYQETQYF,TGTGCCAGCAGCTTACTAGCGGGGGGGTACCAAGAGACCCAGTACTTC
many,TRBV9,TRBJ2-7,NA,CASSVGRGTYEQYF,TGTGCCAGCAGCGTAGGTCGCGGAACCTACGAGCAGTACTTC
NA,TRBV30,TRBJ2-2,TRBD1,CAWSALGTGGTGELFF,TGTGCCTGGAGTGCCCTAGGGACAGGGGGGACCGGGGAGCTGTTTTTT
NA,TRBV28,TRBJ1-1,TRBD1,CASQYRDRAIHRGAEAFF,TGTGCCAGCCAATACCGGGACAGGGCCATTCACCGGGGCGCTGAAGCTTTCTTT
NA,TRBV2,TRBJ1-4,TRBD1,CASIDKGQGDEKLFF,TGTGCCAGCATCGACAAGGGACAGGGTGATGAAAAACTGTTTTTT
NA,TRBV5-1,TRBJ1-4,NA,CASSGSWGFREKLFF,TGCGCCAGCAGCGGGTCGTGGGGCTTTCGGGAAAAACTGTTTTTT
NA,TRBV6-6,TRBJ1-1,NA,CASNPNRDWAFF,TGTGCCAGCAACCCCAATAGGGACTGGGCTTTCTTT
NA,TRBV5-1,TRBJ1-1,TRBD1,CASSLGRGEWDEAFF,TGCGCCAGCAGCTTGGGCAGGGGGGAGTGGGATGAAGCTTTCTTT
NA,TRBV15,TRBJ2-7,NA,CATGVRRDYEQYF,TGTGCCACCGGAGTGAGGAGGGACTACGAGCAGTACTTC
NA,TRBV6-6,TRBJ1-1,NA,CAGSRQGTEAFF,TGTGCCGGTTCTCGGCAGGGGACTGAAGCTTTCTTT
NA,TRBV9,TRBJ2-1,TRBD1,CASSVAMRQGRHEQFF,TGTGCCAGCAGCGTAGCTATGAGACAGGGGCGTCATGAGCAGTTCTTC
NA,TRBV11-2,TRBJ2-1,NA,CASRRGGQPYNEQFF,TGTGCCAGCAGACGCGGCGGGCAGCCGTACAATGAGCAGTTCTTC
NA,TRBV7-2,TRBJ1-6,TRBD1,CASLPGQNNSPLHF,TGTGCCAGCTTACCGGGACAGAATAATTCACCCCTCCACTTT
NA,TRBV7-2,TRBJ1-5,NA,CASSLVAGQPQHF,TGTGCCAGCAGCTTAGTGGCGGGTCAGCCCCAGCATTTT
NA,TRBV28,TRBJ1-5,TRBD1,CASSPGQGHQPQHF,TGTGCCAGCAGTCCCGGACAGGGACATCAGCCCCAGCATTTT
NA,TRBV19,TRBJ2-3,NA,CASSIGGPNTQYF,TGTGCCAGTAGTATCGGGGGGCCTAATACGCAGTATTTT
NA,TRBV5-6,TRBJ2-7,TRBD1,CASSGTGKLNEQYF,TGTGCCAGCAGCGGGACAGGGAAACTCAACGAGCAGTACTTC
NA,TRBV5-1,TRBJ2-1,TRBD2,CASSPSGGRHNEQFF,TGCGCCAGCAGCCCTAGCGGGGGGAGACACAATGAGCAGTTCTTC
NA,TRBV27,TRBJ1-3,NA,CASSLIGGGPGNTIYF,TGTGCCAGCAGTCTCATAGGTGGAGGCCCTGGAAACACCATATATTTT
few,TRBV2,TRBJ2-7,TRBD1,CASGDRGYEQYF,TGTGCCAGCGGGGACAGGGGGTACGAGCAGTACTTC
few,TRBV25-1,TRBJ1-6,TRBD1,CASSDRGSSPLHF,TGTGCCAGCAGTGACAGGGGGAGCTCACCCCTCCACTTT
NA,TRBV15,TRBJ1-4,TRBD1,CATSRGPGQGPEKLFF,TGTGCCACCAGCAGAGGCCCGGGACAGGGACCCGAAAAACTGTTTTTT
once,TRBV29-1,TRBJ2-1,TRBD2,CSVSVAGGIDEQFF,TGCAGCGTGTCGGTCGCGGGGGGGATCGATGAGCAGTTCTTC